The 19 T cell receptor beta chains given below trace back to one sample, sequenced in a study of blood T cell repertoires in COVID-19. TCRdb keeps only in-frame clones here, not all; method: immunoSEQ multiplex PCR. The table has around 78,000 clones, around 84% seen once. Sequencing was carried out using peripheral blood. These receptors all stem from a man in his sixties or seventies with active or convalescent COVID-19.

J is TRBJ2-7 and V is TRBV18; D might be TRBD1 (5 bases). The CDR3 has 13 residues. Trimming removed 6 bases from V and 3 bases from J, with 12 bases in between. Per germline, CDR1 KGHSH and CDR2 LQKENI. The CDR3 nucleotides read TGTGCCAGCTCCCATAGCAGGGACTACGAGCAGTACTTC. Protein product: CASSHSRDYEQYF.

This chain links TRBV5-8 with TRBJ2-5, with D perhaps TRBD1 (5 bases). This CDR3 region has 14 residues. Germline V gene data show CDR1 as SGHTS and CDR2 as YDEGEE. V gave up 1 base and J gave up 0 bases, with 7 bases separating them. For the CDR3, the DNA is TGTGCCAGCAGCTTGTCCAGGGACCAAGAGACCCAGTACTTC. It specifies CASSLSRDQETQYF.

This chain connects TRBV9 to TRBJ2-7; 8 bases agree with TRBD2. The ends lost 0 bases at V and 4 bases at J; junction bases unmatched: 9. Germline V gene data show CDR1 as SGDLS and CDR2 as YYNGEE. The CDR3 is 16 residues long. The CDR3 spells CASSVGGSGTGYEQYF. DNA for the CDR3: TGTGCCAGCAGCGTAGGCGGTAGCGGGACGGGGTACGAGCAGTACTTC.

The chain recombines TRBV19 with TRBJ2-6; tentatively, D is TRBD1 (5 bases). Germline V lookup: CDR1 LNHDA, CDR2 SQIVND (reference sequence). V was trimmed by 2 bases and J by 1 base, leaving 6 bases between them. This CDR3 region has 15 residues. The CDR3 spells CASSIQGSGANVLTF. CDR3 sequence (DNA): TGTGCCAGTAGTATACAGGGATCTGGGGCCAACGTCCTGACTTTC.

This clone was detected only a few times. This rearrangement joins TRBV2 to TRBJ2-7; tentative D call: TRBD1 (6 bases). The V gene's germline CDR1 is SNHLY and CDR2 FYNNEI. The length of the CDR3 is 12 residues. Trimming took off 11 bases at V and 1 base at J, with 12 bases between the two ends. The DNA for the CDR3 is TGTGCCCAGGGGACATTGTCCTACGAGCAGTACTTC. It specifies CAQGTLSYEQYF.

V is TRBV28 and J is TRBJ2-1; TRBD2 matches 11 bases. The CDR3 loop spans 16 amino acids. The ends lost 3 bases at V and 7 bases at J; junction bases unmatched: 8. Germline CDR1 reads MDHEN; CDR2 reads SYDVKM. The CDR3 DNA reads as TGTGCCAGCAGTTTGACTAGCGGGACCCAGGGGAATGAGCAGTTCTTC. It specifies CASSLTSGTQGNEQFF.

The V call is TRBV28, the J call TRBJ1-3; D gene ambiguous. This CDR3 comprises 12 residues. Trimming stripped 5 bases from V and 4 bases from J, with 6 bases between. Per the germline V gene, CDR1 is MDHEN and CDR2 is SYDVKM. Written as DNA, the CDR3 is TGTGCCAGCAGTCTCAGAGGAAACACCATATATTTT. Amino acids: CASSLRGNTIYF.

This chain uses TRBV28 with TRBJ1-3, with D possibly matching TRBD1 (6 bases). CDR3 size: 14 residues. The V end lost 10 bases, the J end lost 0 bases, and 13 bases lay between the germline ends. Germline CDR1 is MDHEN and CDR2 is SYDVKM. CDR3 DNA sequence: TGTGCCACCCTGCAGGGGCACTCTGGAAACACCATATATTTT. It specifies CATLQGHSGNTIYF. Looking up the rest from reference TRBV28 and TRBJ1-3 gives the full variable domain: DVKVTQSSRYLVKRTGEKVFLECVQDMDHENMFWYRQDPGLGLRLIYFSYDVKMKEKGDIPEGYSVSREKKERFSLILESASTNQTSMYLCATLQGHSGNTIYFGEGSWLTVV.

CDR3 sequence: CAISAGTSGGDNEQFF. CDR3 in DNA: TGTGCCATCAGTGCCGGGACTAGCGGGGGCGACAATGAGCAGTTCTTC. V usage is TRBV10-3 and J usage is TRBJ2-1; 14 nucleotides line up with TRBD2. The V and J ends lost 4 bases and 5 bases, in that order; junction bases with no gene match: 4. This CDR3 region has 16 residues. Per the germline V gene, CDR1 is ENHRY and CDR2 is SYGVKD.

CDR3 in amino acids: CASSTMMEQPQHF. DNA for the CDR3: TGTGCCAGCAGCACAATGATGGAGCAGCCCCAGCATTTT. The chain uses TRBV21-1 and TRBJ1-5. TRBV21-1 is assigned pseudogene status. The CDR3 is 13 amino acids.

The J gene is TRBJ2-4, the V gene TRBV7-3, with no clear D. This CDR3 has 17 amino acids. Trimming removed 4 bases at V and 8 bases at J, with 24 bases between. Germline CDR1 SGHTA, CDR2 FQGTGA. CDR3 in DNA: TGTGCCAGCAGCTCCGGCCCCCGTGGCAGAGGAGCCTACATTCAGTACTTC. Protein sequence: CASSSGPRGRGAYIQYF.

The V gene is TRBV5-1, the J gene TRBJ2-1; D remains ambiguous. Germline-derived CDR1 and CDR2 are SGHRS and YFSETQ. V was trimmed by 0 bases and J by 8 bases, leaving 9 bases between them. The CDR3 runs to 13 residues. CDR3 region: CASSLVIVDEQFF. The CDR3 nucleotides read TGCGCCAGCAGCTTGGTCATTGTAGATGAGCAGTTCTTC. Using reference TRBV5-1 and TRBJ2-1 for the parts outside the CDR3, the full variable domain is KAGVTQTPRYLIKTRGQQVTLSCSPISGHRSVSWYQQTPGQGLQFLFEYFSETQRNKGNFPGRFSGRQFSNSRSEMNVSTLELGDSALYLCASSLVIVDEQFFGPGTRLTVL.

This chain uses TRBV5-1 with TRBJ1-2; TRBD1 matches at 7 bases. Germline values: CDR1 SGHRS, CDR2 YFSETQ. Trimming at V came to 2 bases and at J to 6 bases, leaving 7 bases not matched to a gene. This CDR3 comprises 14 residues. The CDR3 DNA sequence: TGCGCCAGCAGCTTAGTACCGACAGGGAATGGCTACACCTTC. As protein: CASSLVPTGNGYTF. The complete variable domain, with remaining parts taken from reference TRBV5-1 and TRBJ1-2, reads KAGVTQTPRYLIKTRGQQVTLSCSPISGHRSVSWYQQTPGQGLQFLFEYFSETQRNKGNFPGRFSGRQFSNSRSEMNVSTLELGDSALYLCASSLVPTGNGYTFGSGTRLTVV.

The rearrangement joins TRBV6-2 or TRBV6-3 to TRBJ2-7; D gene ambiguous. The germline V gene encodes CDR1 MNHEY and CDR2 SVGEGT. The CDR3 runs 12 residues. Trimming removed 2 bases from V and 6 bases from J, with 8 bases in between. CDR3 region: CASSYAFSEQYF. The CDR3 DNA is TGTGCCAGCAGTTACGCATTCAGCGAGCAGTACTTC.

The chain combines TRBV2 with TRBJ1-5; 7 bases are a match to TRBD1. The trim removed 6 bases at V and 5 bases at J, leaving 10 bases unmatched. There are 15 residues in the CDR3. Germline V gene sequence: CDR1 SNHLY, CDR2 FYNNEI. The CDR3 reads CASSPGQAQDQPQHF. In nucleotides, the CDR3 is TGTGCCAGCAGCCCTGGACAGGCCCAGGATCAGCCCCAGCATTTT.

The chain has TRBV11-2 and TRBJ2-7; no definite D call. Per germline, CDR1 SGHAT and CDR2 FQNNGV. Trimming cost V 1 base and J 1 base, with 5 bases left between them. The CDR3 sequence is 13 residues long. The CDR3 DNA reads TGTGCCAGCAGCTTAGGGCAGTCCTACGAGCAGTACTTC. Translating gives CASSLGQSYEQYF.

The CDR3 coding sequence is TGTGCCAGCAGCTTAACCGCAGGGCTGAACACTGAAGCTTTCTTT. It yields the protein CASSLTAGLNTEAFF. The rearrangement uses TRBV7-3 and TRBJ1-1, with a possible D match to TRBD1 (5 bases). The V end lost 0 bases, the J end lost 0 bases, and 8 bases lay between the germline ends. This CDR3 is 15 amino acids long. Germline CDR1 reads SGHTA; CDR2 reads FQGTGA.

V and J are TRBV7-2 and TRBJ1-5; tentatively, D is TRBD1 (6 bases). CDR3 length equals 16 residues. The V gene's germline CDR1 is SGHTA and CDR2 FQGNSA. Trimming took off 0 bases at V and 6 bases at J, with 15 bases between the two ends. CDR3 nucleotide sequence: TGTGCCAGCAGCTTAGCAGCGCAGGGGACGGGTCAGCCCCAGCATTTT. It yields the protein CASSLAAQGTGQPQHF. The whole variable domain, remainder taken from reference TRBV7-2 and TRBJ1-5, is GAGVSQSPSNKVTEKGKDVELRCDPISGHTALYWYRQSLGQGLEFLIYFQGNSAPDKSGLPSDRFSAERTGGSVSTLTIQRTQQEDSAVYLCASSLAAQGTGQPQHFGDGTRLSIL.

This sequence joins TRBV18 and TRBJ2-7; D ambiguous. CDR3 length: 15 amino acids. Trimming cost V 5 bases and J 0 bases, with 14 bases left between them. Germline V lookup: CDR1 KGHSH, CDR2 LQKENI. This chain's CDR3 is CASSTSGLSSYEQYF. CDR3 coding DNA: TGTGCCAGCTCAACGAGTGGTTTGAGCTCCTACGAGCAGTACTTC.